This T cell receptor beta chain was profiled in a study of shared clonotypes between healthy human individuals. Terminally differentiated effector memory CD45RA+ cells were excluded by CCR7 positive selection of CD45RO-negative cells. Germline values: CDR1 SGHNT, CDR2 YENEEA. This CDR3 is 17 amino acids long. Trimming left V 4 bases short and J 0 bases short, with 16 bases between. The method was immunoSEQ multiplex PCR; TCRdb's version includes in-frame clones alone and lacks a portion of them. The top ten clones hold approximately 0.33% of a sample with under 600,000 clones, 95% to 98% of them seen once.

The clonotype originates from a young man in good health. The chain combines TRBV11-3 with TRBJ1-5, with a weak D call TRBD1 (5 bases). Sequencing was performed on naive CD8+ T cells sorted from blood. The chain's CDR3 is CASSSKRGLYSNQPQHF. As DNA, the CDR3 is TGTGCCAGCAGCTCAAAAAGGGGACTTTATAGCAATCAGCCCCAGCATTTT.